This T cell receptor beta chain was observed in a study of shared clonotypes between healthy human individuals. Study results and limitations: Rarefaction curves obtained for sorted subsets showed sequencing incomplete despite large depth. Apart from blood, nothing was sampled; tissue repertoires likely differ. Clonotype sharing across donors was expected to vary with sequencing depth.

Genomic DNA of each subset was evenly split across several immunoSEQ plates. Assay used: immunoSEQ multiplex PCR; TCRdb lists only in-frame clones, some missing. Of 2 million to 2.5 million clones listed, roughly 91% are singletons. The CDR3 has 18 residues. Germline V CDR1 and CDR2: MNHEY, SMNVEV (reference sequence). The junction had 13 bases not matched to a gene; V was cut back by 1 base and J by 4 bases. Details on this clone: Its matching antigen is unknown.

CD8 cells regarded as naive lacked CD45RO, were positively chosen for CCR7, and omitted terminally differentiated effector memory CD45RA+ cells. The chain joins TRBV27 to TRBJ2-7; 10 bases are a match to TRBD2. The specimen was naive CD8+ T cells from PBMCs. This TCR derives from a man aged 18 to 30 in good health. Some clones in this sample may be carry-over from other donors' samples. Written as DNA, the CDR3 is TGTGCCAGCAGTTTATTTCCTAGCGGGAGTTTTAAGGGGTACGAGCAGTACTTC. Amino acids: CASSLFPSGSFKGYEQYF.